This is a list of T cell receptor beta chains from one sample in a study of metastatic and nonmetastatic thyroid tumors. MiXCR reprocessed the PCR reads for TCRdb. In the table there are approximately 20,000 clones, around a quarter of which are singletons. Specimen: tumor tissue. All receptors come from a female donor with papillary thyroid cancer or a benign thyroid nodule (not recorded which). Some clones in this sample may be carry-over from other donors' samples. The CDR3 runs from the conserved cysteine through the conserved F or W. D genes are given only for firm matches. Where a row states a size, it is once, few, many or the class of an expanded clone; other rows omit it.

V	size	J	D	CDR3	DNA
TRBV7-8	few	TRBJ2-2	.	CASSRIRGSTGELFF	TGTGCCAGCAGCCGAATCAGGGGAAGCACCGGGGAGCTGTTTTTT
TRBV3-1	once	TRBJ2-3	TRBD1	CVISLAGGLQYF	TGTGTCATCAGTCTTGCAGGGGGCTTGCAGTATTTT
TRBV7-9	many	TRBJ2-1	.	CASSAVTYNEQFF	TGTGCCAGCAGCGCAGTTACGTACAATGAGCAGTTCTTC
TRBV11-2	.	TRBJ1-1	.	CASSLVQGSVNTEAFF	TGTGCCAGCAGCTTAGTCCAGGGGTCGGTGAACACTGAAGCTTTCTTT
TRBV20-1	once	TRBJ1-3	.	CSARDGPEYGSTIYF	TGCAGTGCTAGAGATGGGCCGGAGTATGGAAGCACCATATATTTT
TRBV19	few	TRBJ2-7	.	CASSRDRRREKYF	TGTGCCAGTAGTCGTGACAGGAGGCGGGAGAAGTACTTC
TRBV4-1	.	TRBJ2-7	TRBD1	CASSPRHRGSYEQYF	TGCGCCAGCAGCCCCCGCCACAGGGGATCCTACGAGCAGTACTTC
TRBV28	few	TRBJ1-3	.	CASSHLDSGNTIYF	TGTGCCAGCAGCCACCTAGACTCTGGAAACACCATATATTTT
TRBV6-1	few	TRBJ2-7	TRBD1	CASDRTGLYEQYF	TGTGCCAGCGACAGGACAGGGCTCTACGAGCAGTACTTC
TRBV27	.	TRBJ2-7	TRBD2	CASSLSNSGVSEQYF	TGTGCCAGCAGTTTATCGAACAGCGGGGTATCCGAGCAGTACTTC
TRBV15	once	TRBJ2-2	TRBD2	CATSRGRSGTGLDSNTGELFF	TGTGCCACCAGCAGAGGGAGGAGCGGGACCGGACTTGACTCGAACACCGGGGAGCTGTTTTTT
TRBV27	few	TRBJ2-1	TRBD2	CASSLGLAGGQFF	TGTGCCAGCAGTTTAGGACTAGCGGGAGGACAGTTCTTC
TRBV6-1	.	TRBJ2-1	.	CASRPLGGISNEQFF	TGTGCCAGCAGACCCCTCGGGGGAATCTCCAATGAGCAGTTCTTC
TRBV12-3/TRBV12-4	few	TRBJ2-7	TRBD1	CASSRQGAYGEQYF	TGTGCCAGCAGCCGACAGGGGGCCTATGGCGAGCAGTACTTC
TRBV28	many	TRBJ1-2	.	CASSTGTSNYGYTF	TGTGCCAGCAGCACCGGGACATCGAACTATGGCTACACCTTC
TRBV12-3/TRBV12-4	medium-sized	TRBJ2-1	TRBD2	CASSFGGTSHNEQFF	TGTGCCAGCAGTTTTGGGGGGACTAGTCACAATGAGCAGTTCTTC
TRBV6-5	.	TRBJ1-2	.	CASARAVEANYGYTF	TGTGCCAGCGCGAGGGCCGTCGAAGCTAACTATGGCTACACCTTC
TRBV6-1	few	TRBJ2-3	TRBD2	CASRGPILATDTQYF	TGTGCCAGCAGGGGACCCATACTAGCGACAGATACGCAGTATTTT
TRBV6-4	.	TRBJ2-2	.	CASRTLTGRSFTGELFF	TGTGCCAGCAGGACTCTAACAGGGCGCTCCTTCACCGGGGAGCTGTTTTTT
TRBV6-1	.	TRBJ1-1	.	CASRRSDAEAFF	TGTGCCAGCAGACGCTCGGATGCTGAAGCTTTCTTT
TRBV30	.	TRBJ1-2	.	CAWSVGGQNYGYTF	TGTGCCTGGAGTGTTGGGGGGCAGAACTATGGCTACACCTTC
TRBV13	many	TRBJ2-5	.	CASSLGRFQETQYF	TGTGCCAGCAGCTTGGGACGTTTCCAAGAGACCCAGTACTTC
TRBV28	.	TRBJ2-7	.	CASKGPMGLSYEQYF	TGTGCCAGCAAGGGACCTATGGGACTTTCGTACGAGCAGTACTTC
TRBV2	many	TRBJ2-7	.	CASSEPPGGGYEQYF	TGTGCCAGCAGTGAACCCCCCGGAGGGGGCTACGAGCAGTACTTC
TRBV27	many	TRBJ2-3	.	CASSAAGTSDTQYF	TGTGCCAGCAGTGCAGCCGGGACTTCAGATACGCAGTATTTT
TRBV2	medium-sized	TRBJ2-3	.	CASMGTDTQYF	TGTGCCAGCATGGGCACAGATACGCAGTATTTT
TRBV12-3/TRBV12-4	medium-sized	TRBJ2-1	TRBD2	CASSPGRASDEQFF	TGTGCCAGCAGTCCCGGGAGGGCCTCGGATGAGCAGTTCTTC
TRBV5-1	large	TRBJ2-3	.	CASSLYASTDTQYF	TGCGCCAGCAGCTTGTATGCCAGCACAGATACGCAGTATTTT
TRBV29-1	many	TRBJ2-5	TRBD1	CSVTPHGQGRETQYF	TGCAGCGTTACCCCGCATGGACAGGGACGAGAGACCCAGTACTTC
TRBV7-6	.	TRBJ1-3	.	CASSLGYGGGNTIYF	TGTGCCAGCAGCTTAGGTTACGGGGGTGGAAACACCATATATTTT
TRBV28	many	TRBJ2-2	.	CASSFSGGMRAGELFF	TGTGCCAGCAGTTTTTCGGGCGGGATGAGGGCCGGGGAGCTGTTTTTT
TRBV29-1	.	TRBJ1-3	.	CSVAVVKSGNTIYF	TGCAGCGTGGCAGTCGTAAAGTCTGGAAACACCATATATTTT
TRBV19	few	TRBJ1-2	.	CASSIGKTGYGYTF	TGTGCCAGTAGTATAGGAAAGACGGGTTATGGCTACACCTTC
TRBV27	.	TRBJ1-3	TRBD1	CASSADRGFFGNTIYF	TGTGCCAGCAGTGCGGACAGGGGGTTTTTTGGAAACACCATATATTTT
TRBV3-1	.	TRBJ2-2	.	CASSLRDTSTGELFF	TGTGCCAGCAGCTTACGAGACACATCCACCGGGGAGCTGTTTTTT
TRBV7-9	.	TRBJ2-7	.	CASSLDPGFLSEQYF	TGTGCCAGCAGCTTAGATCCGGGATTCCTTTCCGAGCAGTACTTC
TRBV4-2	medium-sized	TRBJ2-7	.	CASSQETGSNEQYF	TGTGCCAGCAGCCAAGAGACCGGGAGCAACGAGCAGTACTTC
TRBV12-3/TRBV12-4	many	TRBJ2-5	TRBD2	CASSSTLGGGQETQYF	TGTGCCAGCAGTTCCACCTTAGGCGGGGGACAAGAGACCCAGTACTTC
TRBV6-2/TRBV6-3	.	TRBJ2-2	TRBD2	CASSYSIVHAGGLAGELFF	TGTGCCAGCAGTTACTCGATTGTTCATGCGGGAGGTCTGGCCGGGGAGCTGTTTTTT
TRBV11-2	.	TRBJ2-7	TRBD2	CASSLRGSSGAAYERYF	TGTGCCAGCAGCTTACGAGGATCTAGCGGGGCGGCCTACGAGCGGTACTTC
TRBV6-4	many	TRBJ2-3	.	CASSRTPDGDTQYF	TGTGCCAGCAGTCGGACTCCCGACGGAGATACGCAGTATTTT
TRBV27	medium-sized	TRBJ1-1	.	CASSLLKNTEAFF	TGTGCCAGCAGTTTATTGAAGAACACTGAAGCTTTCTTT
TRBV28	many	TRBJ1-5	.	CASSRPLGDSNQPQHF	TGTGCCAGCAGTCGCCCACTAGGAGATAGCAATCAGCCCCAGCATTTT
TRBV20-1	few	TRBJ1-4	.	CSANRATNEKLFF	TGCAGTGCAAACAGAGCAACTAATGAAAAACTGTTTTTC